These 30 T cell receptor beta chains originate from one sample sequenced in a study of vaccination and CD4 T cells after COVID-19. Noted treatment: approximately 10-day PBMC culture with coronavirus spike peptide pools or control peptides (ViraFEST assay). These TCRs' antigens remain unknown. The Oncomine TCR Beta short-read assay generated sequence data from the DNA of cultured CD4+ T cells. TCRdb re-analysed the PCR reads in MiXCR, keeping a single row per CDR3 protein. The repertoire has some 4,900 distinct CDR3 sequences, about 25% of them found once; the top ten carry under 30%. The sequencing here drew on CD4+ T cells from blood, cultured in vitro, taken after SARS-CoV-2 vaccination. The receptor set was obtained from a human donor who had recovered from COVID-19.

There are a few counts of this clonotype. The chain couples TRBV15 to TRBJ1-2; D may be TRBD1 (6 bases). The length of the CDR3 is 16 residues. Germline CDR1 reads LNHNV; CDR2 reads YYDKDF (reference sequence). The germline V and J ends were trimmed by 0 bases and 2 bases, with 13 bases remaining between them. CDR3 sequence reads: CATSRDHVTGNYGYTF. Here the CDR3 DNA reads TGTGCCACCAGCAGAGATCATGTGACAGGCAACTATGGCTACACCTTC.

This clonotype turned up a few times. The CDR3 bases are TGCAGTGCTAGCCTCGCCCGAGGCGGGCTGGGCTACACCTTC. It translates to CSASLARGGLGYTF. This chain connects TRBV20-1 to TRBJ1-2; D is ambiguous. Germline V lookup: CDR1 DFQATT, CDR2 SNEGSKA (reference sequence). V was pared by 3 bases and J by 8 bases, with 19 bases between. This CDR3 spans 14 amino acids.

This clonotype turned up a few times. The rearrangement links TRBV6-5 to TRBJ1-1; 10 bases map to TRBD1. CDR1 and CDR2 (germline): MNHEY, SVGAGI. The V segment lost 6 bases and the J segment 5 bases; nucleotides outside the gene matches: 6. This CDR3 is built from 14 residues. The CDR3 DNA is TGTGCCAGCAGATACCGGACAGGGGGAACTGAAGCTTTCTTT. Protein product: CASRYRTGGTEAFF.

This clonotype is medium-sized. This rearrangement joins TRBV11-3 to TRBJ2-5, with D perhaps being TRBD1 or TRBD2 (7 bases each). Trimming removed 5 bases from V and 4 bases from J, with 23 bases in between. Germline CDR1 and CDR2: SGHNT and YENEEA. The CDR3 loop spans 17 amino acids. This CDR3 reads CASSPRRGGDYRETQYF. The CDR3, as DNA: TGTGCCAGCAGCCCCCGCAGGGGGGGAGACTATCGAGAGACCCAGTACTTC.

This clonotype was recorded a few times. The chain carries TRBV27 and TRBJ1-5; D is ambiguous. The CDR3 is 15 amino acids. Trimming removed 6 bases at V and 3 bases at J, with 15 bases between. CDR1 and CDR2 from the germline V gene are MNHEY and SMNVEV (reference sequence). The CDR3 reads CASRGSRAYNQPQHF. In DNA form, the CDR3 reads TGTGCCAGCAGGGGGTCTCGGGCGTACAATCAGCCCCAGCATTTT.

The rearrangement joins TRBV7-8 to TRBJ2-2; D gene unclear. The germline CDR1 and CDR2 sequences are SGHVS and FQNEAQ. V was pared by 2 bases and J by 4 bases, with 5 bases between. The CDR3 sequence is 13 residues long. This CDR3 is CASSLYFTGELFF. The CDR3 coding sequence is TGTGCCAGCAGCTTATATTTCACCGGGGAGCTGTTTTTT.

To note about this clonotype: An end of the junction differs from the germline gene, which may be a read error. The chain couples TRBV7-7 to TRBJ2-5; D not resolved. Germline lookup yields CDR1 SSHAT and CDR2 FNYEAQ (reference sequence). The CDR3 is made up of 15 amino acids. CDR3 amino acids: CASSFLGTPQETQYF. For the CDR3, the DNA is TGTGCTAGCAGCTTTCTCGGAACACCTCAAGAGACCCAGTACTTC. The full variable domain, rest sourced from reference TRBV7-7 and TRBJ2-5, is GAGVSQSPRYKVTKRGQDVTLRCDPISSHATLYWYQQALGQGPEFLTYFNYEAQPDKSGLPSDRFSAERPEGSISTLTIQRTEQRDSAMYRCASSFLGTPQETQYFGPGTRLLVL.

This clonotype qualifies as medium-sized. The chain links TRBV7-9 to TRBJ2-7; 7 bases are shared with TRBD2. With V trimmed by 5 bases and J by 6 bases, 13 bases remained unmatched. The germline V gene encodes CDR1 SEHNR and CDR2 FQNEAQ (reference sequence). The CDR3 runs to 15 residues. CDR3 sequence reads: CASSPRTRDGAEQYF. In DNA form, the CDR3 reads TGTGCCAGCAGCCCAAGGACTAGGGATGGGGCCGAGCAGTACTTC.

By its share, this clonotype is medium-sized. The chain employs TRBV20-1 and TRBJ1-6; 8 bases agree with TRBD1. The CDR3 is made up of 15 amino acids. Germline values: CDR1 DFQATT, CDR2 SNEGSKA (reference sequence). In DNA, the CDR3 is TGCAGCGGAAGACAGGGGAGCTCCTATAATTCACCCCTCCACTTT. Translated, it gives CSGRQGSSYNSPLHF.

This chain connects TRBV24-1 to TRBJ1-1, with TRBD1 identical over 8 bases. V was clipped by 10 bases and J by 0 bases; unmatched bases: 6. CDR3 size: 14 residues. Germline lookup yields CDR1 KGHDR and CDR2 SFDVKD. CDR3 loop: CATRAGGVNTEAFF. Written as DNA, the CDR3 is TGTGCCACTAGGGCAGGGGGCGTGAACACTGAAGCTTTCTTT.

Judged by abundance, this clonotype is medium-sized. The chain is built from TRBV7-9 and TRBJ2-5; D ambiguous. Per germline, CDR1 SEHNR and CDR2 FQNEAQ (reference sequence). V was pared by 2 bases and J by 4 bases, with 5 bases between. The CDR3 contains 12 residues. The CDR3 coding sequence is TGTGCCAGCAGCTTACCGGGAGAGACCCAGTACTTC. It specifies CASSLPGETQYF.

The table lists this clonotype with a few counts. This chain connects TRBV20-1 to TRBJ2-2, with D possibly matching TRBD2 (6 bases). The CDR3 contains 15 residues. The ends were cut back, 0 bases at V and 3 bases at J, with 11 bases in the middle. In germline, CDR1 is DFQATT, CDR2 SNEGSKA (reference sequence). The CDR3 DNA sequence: TGCAGTGCTAGAGATCCCGGGACTGACACCGGGGAGCTGTTTTTT. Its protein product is CSARDPGTDTGELFF.

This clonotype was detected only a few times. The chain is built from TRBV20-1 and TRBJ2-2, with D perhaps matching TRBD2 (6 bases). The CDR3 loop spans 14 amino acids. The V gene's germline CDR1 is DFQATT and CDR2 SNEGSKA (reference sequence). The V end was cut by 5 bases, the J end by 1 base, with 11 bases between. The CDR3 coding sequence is TGCAGTGCTGGTAGCGGCTTGAACACCGGGGAGCTGTTTTTT. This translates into CSAGSGLNTGELFF.

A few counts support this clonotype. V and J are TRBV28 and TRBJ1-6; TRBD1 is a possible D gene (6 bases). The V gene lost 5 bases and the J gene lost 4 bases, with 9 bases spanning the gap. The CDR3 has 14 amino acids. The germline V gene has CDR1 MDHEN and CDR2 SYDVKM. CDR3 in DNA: TGTGCCAGCAGTACTACAGGGTATAATTCACCCCTCCACTTT. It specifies CASSTTGYNSPLHF.

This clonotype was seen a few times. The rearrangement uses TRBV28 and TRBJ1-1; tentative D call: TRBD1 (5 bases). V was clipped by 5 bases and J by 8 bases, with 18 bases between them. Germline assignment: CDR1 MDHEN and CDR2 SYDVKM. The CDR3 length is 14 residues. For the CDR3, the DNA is TGTGCCAGCAGTCCCACCGGGGCGTCCGCCGAAGCTTTCTTT. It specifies CASSPTGASAEAFF.

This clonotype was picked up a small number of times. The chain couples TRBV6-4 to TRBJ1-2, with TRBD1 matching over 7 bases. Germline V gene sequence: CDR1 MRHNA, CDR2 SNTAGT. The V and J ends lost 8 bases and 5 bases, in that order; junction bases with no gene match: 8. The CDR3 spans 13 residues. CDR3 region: CASRRGQEYGYTF. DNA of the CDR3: TGTGCCAGCCGGCGAGGACAGGAGTATGGCTACACCTTC.

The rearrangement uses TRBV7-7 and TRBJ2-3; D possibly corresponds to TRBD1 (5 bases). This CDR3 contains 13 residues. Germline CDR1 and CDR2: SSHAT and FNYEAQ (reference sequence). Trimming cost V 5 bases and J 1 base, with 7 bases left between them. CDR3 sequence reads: CASSAQGTDTQYF. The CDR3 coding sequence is TGTGCCAGCAGCGCACAGGGCACAGATACGCAGTATTTT.

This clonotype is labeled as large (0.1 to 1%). CDR3 nucleotides: TGTGCCAGTAGAACAGGCAATCAGCCCCAGCATTTT. Amino acid sequence: CASRTGNQPQHF. V usage is TRBV19 and J usage is TRBJ1-5; D remains ambiguous. The CDR3 is 12 residues long. The ends were cut back, 6 bases at V and 2 bases at J, with 5 bases in the middle. The germline gives CDR1 LNHDA, CDR2 SQIVND (reference sequence).

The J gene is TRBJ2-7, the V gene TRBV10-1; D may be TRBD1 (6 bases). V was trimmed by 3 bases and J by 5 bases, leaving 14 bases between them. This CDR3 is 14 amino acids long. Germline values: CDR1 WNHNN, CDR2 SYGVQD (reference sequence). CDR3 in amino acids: CASSDSGHTNEQYF. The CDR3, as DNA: TGCGCCAGCAGTGACTCGGGACACACTAACGAGCAGTACTTC.

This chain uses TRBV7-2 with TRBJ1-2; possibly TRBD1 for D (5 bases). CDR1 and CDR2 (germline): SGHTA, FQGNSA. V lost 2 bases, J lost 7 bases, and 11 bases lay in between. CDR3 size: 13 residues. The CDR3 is CASSLIGGVGYTF. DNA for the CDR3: TGTGCCAGCAGCTTAATCGGGGGGGTTGGCTACACCTTC. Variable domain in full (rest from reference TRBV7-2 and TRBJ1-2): GAGVSQSPSNKVTEKGKDVELRCDPISGHTALYWYRQSLGQGLEFLIYFQGNSAPDKSGLPSDRFSAERTGGSVSTLTIQRTQQEDSAVYLCASSLIGGVGYTFGSGTRLTVV.

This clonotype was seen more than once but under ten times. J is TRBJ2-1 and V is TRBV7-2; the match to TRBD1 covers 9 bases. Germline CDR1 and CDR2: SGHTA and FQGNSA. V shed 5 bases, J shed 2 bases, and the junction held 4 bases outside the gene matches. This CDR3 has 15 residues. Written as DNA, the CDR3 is TGTGCCAGCAGCAATCGACAGGGGGCCTACAATGAGCAGTTCTTC. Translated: CASSNRQGAYNEQFF.

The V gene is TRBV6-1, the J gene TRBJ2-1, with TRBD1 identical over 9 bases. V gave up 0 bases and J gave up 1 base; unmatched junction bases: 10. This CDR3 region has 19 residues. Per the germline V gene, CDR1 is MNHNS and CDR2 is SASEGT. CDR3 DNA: TGTGCCAGCAGTGAAGCGCTTCGAGGACAGGGGCCTTCCTACAATGAGCAGTTCTTC. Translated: CASSEALRGQGPSYNEQFF.

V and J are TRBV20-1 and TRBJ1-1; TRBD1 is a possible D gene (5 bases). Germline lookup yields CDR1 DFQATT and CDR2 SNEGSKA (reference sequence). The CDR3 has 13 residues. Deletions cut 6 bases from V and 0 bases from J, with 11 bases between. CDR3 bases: TGCAGTGCCCCGCGGGGCGTGAACACTGAAGCTTTCTTT. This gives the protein CSAPRGVNTEAFF.

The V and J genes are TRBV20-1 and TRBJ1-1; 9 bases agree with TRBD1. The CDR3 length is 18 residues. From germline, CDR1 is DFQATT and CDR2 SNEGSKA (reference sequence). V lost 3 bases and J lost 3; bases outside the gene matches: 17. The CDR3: CSARLPPGQGPLYTEAFF. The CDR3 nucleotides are TGCAGTGCTAGGCTACCCCCGGGACAGGGACCCCTCTACACTGAAGCTTTCTTT.

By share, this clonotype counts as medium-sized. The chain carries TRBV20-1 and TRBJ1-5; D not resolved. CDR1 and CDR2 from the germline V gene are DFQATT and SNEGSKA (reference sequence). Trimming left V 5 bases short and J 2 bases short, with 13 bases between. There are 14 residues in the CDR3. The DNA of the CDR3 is TGCAGTGCTGCTCGGATGGGAGGCAATCAGCCCCAGCATTTT. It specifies CSAARMGGNQPQHF.

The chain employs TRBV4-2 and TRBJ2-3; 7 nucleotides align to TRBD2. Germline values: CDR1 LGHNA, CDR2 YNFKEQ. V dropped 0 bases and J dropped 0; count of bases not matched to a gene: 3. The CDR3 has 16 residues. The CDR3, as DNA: TGTGCCAGCAGCCAAGATCGGGGGGAGAGCACAGATACGCAGTATTTT. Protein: CASSQDRGESTDTQYF.

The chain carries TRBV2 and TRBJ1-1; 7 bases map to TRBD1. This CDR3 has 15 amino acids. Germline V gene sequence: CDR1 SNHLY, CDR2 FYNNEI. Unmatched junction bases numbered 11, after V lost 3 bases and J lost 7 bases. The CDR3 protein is CASSDETGKLVEAFF. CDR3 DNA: TGTGCCAGCAGTGATGAGACAGGGAAGTTGGTTGAAGCTTTCTTT.

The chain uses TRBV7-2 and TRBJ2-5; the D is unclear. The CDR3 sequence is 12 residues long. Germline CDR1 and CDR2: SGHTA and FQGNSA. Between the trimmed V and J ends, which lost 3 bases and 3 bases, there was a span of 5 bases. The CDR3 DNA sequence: TGTGCCAGCAGCTTCTTTAAAGAGACCCAGTACTTC. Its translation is CASSFFKETQYF.

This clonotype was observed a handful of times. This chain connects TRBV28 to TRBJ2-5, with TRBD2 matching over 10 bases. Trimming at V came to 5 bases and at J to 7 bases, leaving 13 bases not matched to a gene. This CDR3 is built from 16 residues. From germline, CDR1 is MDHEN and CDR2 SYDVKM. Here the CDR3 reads CASSDPTSSGSATQYF. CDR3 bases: TGTGCCAGCAGTGACCCTACTTCTAGCGGGAGCGCGACCCAGTACTTC.

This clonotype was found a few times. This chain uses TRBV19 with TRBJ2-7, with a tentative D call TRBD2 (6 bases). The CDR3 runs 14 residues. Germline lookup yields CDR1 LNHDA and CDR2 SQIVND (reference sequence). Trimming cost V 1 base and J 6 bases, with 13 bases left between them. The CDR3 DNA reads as TGTGCCAGTAGTATAGGCCCCTTGGGGGGCGAGCAGTACTTC. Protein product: CASSIGPLGGEQYF.